The 14 T cell receptor beta chains below were found in one sample sequenced in a study of neurological immune-mediated disorders. TCRdb re-analysed the 5' RACE reads in MiXCR, keeping a single row per CDR3 protein. The table records tens of thousands of distinct CDR3 sequences, more than 1.3% of them present only once. The sample comprised PBMCs. The receptors derive from a woman aged 30 to 39 with multiple sclerosis.

This clonotype was detected ten times or more. The V and J genes are TRBV10-3 and TRBJ2-7; 11 positions match TRBD1. The length of the CDR3 is 14 residues. Germline values: CDR1 ENHRY, CDR2 SYGVKD. The V and J ends lost 10 bases and 4 bases, in that order; junction bases with no gene match: 9. The CDR3 reads CATLPGQGGYEQYF. CDR3 nucleotides: TGTGCCACCCTACCGGGACAGGGGGGATACGAGCAGTACTTC.

In this sample, this clonotype turned up many times. The gene calls are TRBV7-2 and TRBJ1-1, with D unclear. The germline CDR1 and CDR2 sequences are SGHTA and FQGNSA. This CDR3 has 15 amino acids. Trimming stripped 1 base from V and 1 base from J, with 10 bases between. CDR3 protein: CASSLVGSGNTEAFF. CDR3 in DNA: TGTGCCAGCAGCTTAGTAGGGTCGGGGAACACTGAAGCTTTCTTT.

This clonotype was seen ten or more times. The CDR3, as DNA: TGTGCCAGCAGCTCCAAAGGGGGGCTTGGCTACACCTTC. Amino acid sequence: CASSSKGGLGYTF. The rearrangement links TRBV7-2 to TRBJ1-2, with D perhaps matching TRBD1 (6 bases). The germline CDR1 and CDR2 sequences are SGHTA and FQGNSA. V was cut by 4 bases and J by 7 bases, with 13 bases left in between. The CDR3 spans 13 residues.

This clonotype was observed many times. This chain links TRBV20-1 with TRBJ2-1, with 8 bases fitting TRBD1. The junction had 7 bases not matched to a gene; V was cut back by 4 bases and J by 2 bases. Germline V gene data show CDR1 as DFQATT and CDR2 as SNEGSKA (reference sequence). The CDR3 is 15 residues long. The CDR3 is CSATWTGRTYNEQFF. The CDR3 nucleotides read TGCAGTGCTACATGGACAGGGAGGACCTACAATGAGCAGTTCTTC.

This clonotype was picked up many times. Just one base apart from a much larger clone, this may be a read error. In this CDR3 the conserved last residue, phenylalanine or tryptophan, is missing, so a read error is likely. The J gene is TRBJ1-4, the V gene TRBV5-1; D gene uncertain. Trimming stripped 1 base from V and 8 bases from J, with 9 bases between. The length of the CDR3 is 13 residues. Germline CDR1 reads SGHRS; CDR2 reads YFSETQ. The CDR3 region is CASSLMGEEKLFC. The CDR3 DNA reads TGCGCCAGCAGCTTGATGGGAGAAGAAAAACTGTTTTGT.

This chain joins TRBV10-3 and TRBJ2-1, with 7 bases matching TRBD2. Per the germline V gene, CDR1 is ENHRY and CDR2 is SYGVKD. The CDR3 sequence is 13 residues long. The V and J ends lost 5 bases and 8 bases, in that order; junction bases with no gene match: 6. CDR3 in DNA: TGTGCCATCAGTCGGGAGCGGGGAGATGAGCAGTTCTTC. This encodes CAISRERGDEQFF.

The table lists this clonotype with many counts. The rearrangement links TRBV4-3 to TRBJ2-4; maybe TRBD2 (6 bases). V was trimmed by 1 base and J by 0 bases, leaving 16 bases between them. The CDR3 runs to 18 residues. Germline assignment: CDR1 LGHNA and CDR2 YSLEER. Here the CDR3 reads CASSQGTPRGLAKNIQYF. For the CDR3, the DNA is TGCGCCAGCAGCCAAGGGACTCCTAGGGGACTAGCCAAAAACATTCAGTACTTC.

The table lists this clonotype with many counts. The chain couples TRBV10-3 to TRBJ1-2; TRBD1 might be the D (6 bases). CDR1 and CDR2 from the germline V gene are ENHRY and SYGVKD. This CDR3 spans 16 amino acids. V lost 6 bases, J lost 0 bases, and 17 bases lay in between. CDR3 in amino acids: CAISGSVGGSNYGYTF. Here the CDR3 DNA reads TGTGCCATCAGCGGCTCCGTCGGGGGCTCTAACTATGGCTACACCTTC.

This clonotype was picked up many times. The chain couples TRBV4-2 to TRBJ2-7; the D gene is possibly TRBD2 (6 bases). V lost 4 bases and J 3 bases, leaving 16 bases between the germline ends. Germline V lookup: CDR1 LGHNA, CDR2 YNFKEQ. The CDR3 has 15 amino acids. CDR3 region: CASSPATGVNYEQYF. For the CDR3, the DNA is TGTGCCAGCAGCCCAGCCACGGGGGTAAACTACGAGCAGTACTTC.

In its sample, this clonotype ranks as large. V usage is TRBV12-3 or TRBV12-4 and J usage is TRBJ1-2; the match to TRBD1 covers 8 bases. V shed 7 bases and J 4 bases; nucleotides not matched to a gene: 5. The CDR3 covers 13 residues. CDR3 region: CASTRTGFYGYTF. CDR3 DNA: TGTGCCAGCACCAGGACAGGGTTCTATGGCTACACCTTC.

The sample holds many counts of this clonotype. This sequence joins TRBV27 and TRBJ1-6; perhaps TRBD1 as D (6 bases). Trimming stripped 6 bases from V and 8 bases from J, with 20 bases between. CDR1 MNHEY and CDR2 SMNVEV come from the germline V gene (reference sequence). CDR3 length equals 16 residues. The CDR3 protein is CASSPPPGRGYSPLHF. As DNA, the CDR3 is TGTGCCAGCAGCCCGCCCCCCGGGAGGGGGTATTCACCCCTCCACTTT.

This clonotype was counted many times. The CDR3 reads CAMRGRTGPQETQYF. CDR3 DNA sequence: TGCGCCATGCGGGGGAGGACAGGGCCCCAGGAGACCCAGTACTTC. The J gene is TRBJ2-5, the V gene TRBV5-1; the D gene is possibly TRBD1 (8 bases). With 9 bases removed from V and 5 bases from J, the gap between germline ends came to 23 bases. CDR3 length: 15 amino acids. The germline CDR1 and CDR2 sequences are SGHRS and YFSETQ.

This clonotype occurred many times. The rearrangement uses TRBV2 and TRBJ2-7; TRBD1 agrees at 8 bases. This CDR3 comprises 15 residues. The V gene's germline CDR1 is SNHLY and CDR2 FYNNEI. Unmatched junction bases numbered 8, after V lost 3 bases and J lost 4 bases. The CDR3 DNA reads TGTGCCAGCAGTGACACCGGGACAGGACGATACGAGCAGTACTTC. Protein: CASSDTGTGRYEQYF.

This clonotype was counted many times. The chain is built from TRBV6-2 or TRBV6-3 and TRBJ1-5, with D uncertain. Germline V gene sequence: CDR1 MNHEY, CDR2 SVGEGT. The CDR3 loop spans 13 amino acids. Trimming took 2 bases from V and 5 from J, leaving 7 bases between them. The CDR3 loop is CASSYTKYQPQHF. The CDR3 nucleotides read TGTGCCAGCAGTTACACCAAGTATCAGCCCCAGCATTTT.